The 6 T cell receptor beta chains in this list originate from one sample, sequenced in a study of metastatic and nonmetastatic thyroid tumors. Treatment of any kind had been given to no patient before thyroid surgery. With MiXCR, TCRdb reprocessed the PCR reads. The data hold 15,000 or so clones, with around 28% observed a single time. Sequenced: tumor tissue. The receptors come from a male donor with papillary thyroid cancer or a benign thyroid nodule (not recorded which). Some clones in this sample may be carry-over from other donors' samples.

This clone was observed at least ten times. V gene TRBV6-1 combines with J gene TRBJ1-1; D unresolved. The V end lost 11 bases, the J end lost 4 bases, and 11 bases lay between the germline ends. CDR1 and CDR2 (germline): MNHNS, SASEGT. CDR3 length: 11 residues. The CDR3 loop reads CAVLSGTEAFF. For the CDR3, the DNA is TGTGCCGTGCTGTCCGGCACTGAAGCTTTCTTT.

The rearrangement joins TRBV28 to TRBJ1-2; a weak D match, TRBD1 (5 bases). Germline CDR1 and CDR2: MDHEN and SYDVKM. The V end lost 4 bases, the J end lost 4 bases, and 19 bases lay between the germline ends. This CDR3 is 16 amino acids long. CDR3 region: CASSSHSMAGCYGYTF. CDR3 DNA sequence: TGTGCCAGCAGTTCCCATAGTATGGCAGGGTGCTATGGCTACACCTTC.

This clone was counted many times. The chain is built from TRBV4-2 and TRBJ2-6; D tentatively reads TRBD1 or TRBD2 (5 bases each). V lost 0 bases, J lost 2 bases, and 5 bases lay in between. Germline loops: CDR1 LGHNA, CDR2 YNFKEQ. This CDR3 contains 15 residues. CDR3 nucleotides: TGTGCCAGCAGCCAAGAGGGGGCTGGGGCCAACGTCCTGACTTTC. It codes for CASSQEGAGANVLTF.

This clone was recorded many times. The DNA for the CDR3 is TGTGCCAGCAGTTTCCCAGCGGGGGTTAACACAGATACGCAGTATTTT. This sequence encodes CASSFPAGVNTDTQYF. The chain joins TRBV28 to TRBJ2-3; 8 bases are a match to TRBD2. CDR3 size: 16 residues. V shed 3 bases and J 2 bases; nucleotides not matched to a gene: 7. CDR1 and CDR2 (germline): MDHEN, SYDVKM.

This rearrangement joins TRBV5-1 to TRBJ2-7; TRBD1 matches at 7 bases. This CDR3 comprises 15 residues. V was clipped by 4 bases and J by 6 bases; unmatched bases: 13. From germline, CDR1 is SGHRS and CDR2 YFSETQ. The CDR3 coding sequence is TGCGCCAGCAGCCACGGACAGGTAGGCTTTTCCGAGCAGTACTTC. Encoded protein: CASSHGQVGFSEQYF.

This clone was seen at least ten times. V and J are TRBV7-6 and TRBJ2-5, with D perhaps TRBD2 (5 bases). Trimming left V 3 bases short and J 6 bases short, with 14 bases between. The CDR3 covers 14 residues. Germline loops: CDR1 SGHVS, CDR2 FNYEAQ. CDR3: CASSFSGWEKTQYF. CDR3 bases: TGTGCCAGCAGCTTCTCGGGGTGGGAAAAGACCCAGTACTTC.